This T cell receptor beta chain was found in a study of T cell responses to AZD1222 COVID-19 vaccine. The CDR3 sequence is 14 residues long. From germline, CDR1 is MNHEY and CDR2 SMNVEV (reference sequence). The V end lost 6 bases, the J end lost 1 base, and 13 bases lay between the germline ends. A remark on this clone: What it binds is unknown.

The repertoire was sequenced with immunoSEQ multiplex PCR; TCRdb's copy has only in-frame clones and lacks some. The sample lists over 150,000 clones; roughly 92% were seen once. Study-level findings and limits: Spike-wide coverage was observed for vaccine-associated CD4 TCRs, with dominant responses at 160-218 and 743-854.

The source material was peripheral blood, sampled on day 0 of AZD1222 vaccination. The receptor comes from an adult in good health. V usage is TRBV27 and J usage is TRBJ2-7; D is unclear. CDR3 in DNA: TGTGCCAGCAGGTCAAGGGCCGCGTCCTACGAGCAGTACTTC. This sequence encodes CASRSRAASYEQYF.